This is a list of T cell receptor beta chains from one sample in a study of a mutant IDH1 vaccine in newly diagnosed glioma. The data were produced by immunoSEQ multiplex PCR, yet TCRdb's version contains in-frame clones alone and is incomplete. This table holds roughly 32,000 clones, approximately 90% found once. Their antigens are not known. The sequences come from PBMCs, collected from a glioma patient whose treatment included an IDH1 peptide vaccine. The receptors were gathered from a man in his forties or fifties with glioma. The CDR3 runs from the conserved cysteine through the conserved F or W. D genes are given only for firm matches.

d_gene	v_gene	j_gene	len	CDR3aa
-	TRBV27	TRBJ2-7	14	CASSILSTPYEQYF
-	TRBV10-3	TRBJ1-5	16	CAISESDSQGAQPQHF
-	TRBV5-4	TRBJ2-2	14	CASSDARGAGELFF
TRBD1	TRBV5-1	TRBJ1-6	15	CASSWTGQPNSPLHF
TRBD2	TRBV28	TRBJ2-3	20	CASSTLIAGREGGTTDTQYF
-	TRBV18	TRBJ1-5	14	CASSPTRAGQPQHF
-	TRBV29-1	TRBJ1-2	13	CSVENAARYGYTF
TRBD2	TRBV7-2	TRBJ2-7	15	CASSLRLAGIYEQYF
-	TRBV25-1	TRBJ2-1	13	CASSDPSFNEQFF
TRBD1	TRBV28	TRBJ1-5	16	CASSPPRTGGNQPQHF
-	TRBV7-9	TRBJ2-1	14	CASSLETVYNEQFF
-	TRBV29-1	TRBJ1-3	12	CSVRTLGNTIYF
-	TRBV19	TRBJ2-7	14	CASSIVSGPYEQYF
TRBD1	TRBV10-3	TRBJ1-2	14	CAISGTGSNYGYTF
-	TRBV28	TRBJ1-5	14	CASSRDGDNQPQHF
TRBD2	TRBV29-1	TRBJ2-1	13	CSVEDMSGGAKFF
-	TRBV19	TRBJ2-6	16	CASSIDSVGGTNVLTF
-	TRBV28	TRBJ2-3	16	CASSFGGHPGTDTQYF
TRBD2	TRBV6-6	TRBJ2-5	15	CATSTSGGRQETQYF
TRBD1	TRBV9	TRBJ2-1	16	CASSVAGQGIYNEQFF
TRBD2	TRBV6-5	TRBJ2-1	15	CASSYAGGPFNEQFF
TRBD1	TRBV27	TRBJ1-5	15	CASSLLTGAGQPQHF
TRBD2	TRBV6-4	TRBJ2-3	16	CASSDSSGGATDTQYF
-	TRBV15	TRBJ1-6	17	CATSRSLPSSYNSPLHF
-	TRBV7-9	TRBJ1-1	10	CASSSDQAFF
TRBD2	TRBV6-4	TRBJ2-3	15	CASSDGTSGGDTQYF
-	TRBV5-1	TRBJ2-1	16	CASSPPQSPPYNEQFF
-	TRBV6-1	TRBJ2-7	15	CASKKDRMVAYEQYF
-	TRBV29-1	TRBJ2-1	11	CSVDNLYEQFF
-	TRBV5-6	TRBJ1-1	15	CASSPTYDPNTEAFF
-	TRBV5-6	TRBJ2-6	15	CASSADGSGANVLTF
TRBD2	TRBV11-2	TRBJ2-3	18	CASSLEAMSREGPDTQYF
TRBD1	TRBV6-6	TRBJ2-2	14	CASSYGQGAGELFF
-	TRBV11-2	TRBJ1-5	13	CASSLVEGQPQHF
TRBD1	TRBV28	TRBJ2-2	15	CASSLGTGNTGELFF
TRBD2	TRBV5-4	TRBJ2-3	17	CASSPWVAGGVTDTQYF
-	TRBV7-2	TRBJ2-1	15	CASSTRPLTYNEQFF
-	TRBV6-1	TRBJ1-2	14	CASSEAQAAYGYTF
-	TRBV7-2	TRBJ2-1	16	CASSLTGDSSYNEQFF
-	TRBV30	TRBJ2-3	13	CAWSLKGPDTQYF
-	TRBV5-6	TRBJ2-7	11	CASSLGYEQYF
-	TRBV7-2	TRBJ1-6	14	CASSSMAPHSPLHF
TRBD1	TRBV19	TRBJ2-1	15	CASGTGTDYYNEQFF
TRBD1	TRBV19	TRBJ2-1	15	CASSQQGVSYNEQFF
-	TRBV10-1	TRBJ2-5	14	CASRGEQSQETQYF
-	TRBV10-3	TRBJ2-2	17	CALGAGDPSANTGELFF
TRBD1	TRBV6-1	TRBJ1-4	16	CASSGKQGRTNEKLFF
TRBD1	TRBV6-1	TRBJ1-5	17	CASSARTGQGSNQPQHF
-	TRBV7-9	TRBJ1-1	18	CASSLGRDSGWMDTEAFF
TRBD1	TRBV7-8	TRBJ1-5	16	CASSRNRDRGNQPQHF
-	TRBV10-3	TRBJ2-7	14	CAISVDSLTNEQYF
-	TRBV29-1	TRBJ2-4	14	CSVEDHLAKNIQYF
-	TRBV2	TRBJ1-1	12	CASSVTGLEAFF
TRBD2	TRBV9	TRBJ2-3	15	CASSVDLAGPDTQYF
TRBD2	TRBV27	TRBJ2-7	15	CASSTLAGDSYEQYF